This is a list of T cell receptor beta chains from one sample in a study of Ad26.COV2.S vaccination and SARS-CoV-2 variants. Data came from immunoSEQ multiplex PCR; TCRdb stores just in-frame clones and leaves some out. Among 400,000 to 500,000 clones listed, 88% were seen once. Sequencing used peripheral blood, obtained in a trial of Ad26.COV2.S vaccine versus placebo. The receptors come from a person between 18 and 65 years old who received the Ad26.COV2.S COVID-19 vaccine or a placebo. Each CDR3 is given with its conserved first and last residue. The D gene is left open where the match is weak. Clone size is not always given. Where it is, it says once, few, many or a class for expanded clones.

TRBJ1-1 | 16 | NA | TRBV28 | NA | TGTGCCAGCAGTTTAGAACTTAGGGGCATGTTCACTGAAGCTTTCTTT | CASSLELRGMFTEAFF
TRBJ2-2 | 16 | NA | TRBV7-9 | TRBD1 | TGTGCCAGCAGCCCCGACAGGGTGTCGAACACCGGGGAGCTGTTTTTT | CASSPDRVSNTGELFF
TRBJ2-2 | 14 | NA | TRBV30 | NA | TGTGCCTGGAGTGTACGAGGGGGCACCGGGGAGCTGTTTTTT | CAWSVRGGTGELFF
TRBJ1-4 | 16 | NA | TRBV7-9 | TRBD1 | TGTGCCAGCAGCGCCGAGACAGGGGTTGTTAGTGAAAAACTGTTTTTT | CASSAETGVVSEKLFF
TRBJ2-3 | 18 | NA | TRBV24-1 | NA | TGTGCCACCAGTGCCTCGGTCAGGACGGAGAGGGTCACAGATACGCAGTATTTT | CATSASVRTERVTDTQYF
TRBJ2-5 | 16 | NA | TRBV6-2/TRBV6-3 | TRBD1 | TGTGCCAGCAGTTACGCCCAAAACAGGGGGCGGGAGACCCAGTACTTC | CASSYAQNRGRETQYF
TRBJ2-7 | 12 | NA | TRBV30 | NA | TGTGCCTGGAGTTTTGGGGTTGACGAGCAGTACTTC | CAWSFGVDEQYF
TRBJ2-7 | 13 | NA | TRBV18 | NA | TGTGCCAGCTCACCAGGGGGCGAGGACGAGCAGTACTTC | CASSPGGEDEQYF
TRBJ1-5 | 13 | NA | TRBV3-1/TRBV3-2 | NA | TGTGCCAGCAGCCAAGGCAGTAATCAGCCCCAGCATTTT | CASSQGSNQPQHF
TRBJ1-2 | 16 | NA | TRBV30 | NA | TGTGCCTGGAGTGCCGGGACATTTGCTCTTTACTATGGCTACACCTTC | CAWSAGTFALYYGYTF
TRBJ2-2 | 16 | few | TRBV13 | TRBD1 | TGTGCCAGCAGCTCCCACAGGGGTACGAACACCGGGGAGCTGTTTTTT | CASSSHRGTNTGELFF
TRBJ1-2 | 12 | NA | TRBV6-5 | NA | TGTGCCAGCACGGGGAGGGGATATGGCTACACCTTC | CASTGRGYGYTF
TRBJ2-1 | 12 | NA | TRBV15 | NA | TGTGCCACCAGCTTCCGCGGGAATGAGCAGTTCTTC | CATSFRGNEQFF
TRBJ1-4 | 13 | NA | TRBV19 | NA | TGTGCCAGTAGTATGGCATCGTGGGAAAAACTGTTTTTT | CASSMASWEKLFF
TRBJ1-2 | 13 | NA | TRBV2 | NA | TGTGCCAGCAGTGGGAGGACTAACTATGGCTACACCTTC | CASSGRTNYGYTF
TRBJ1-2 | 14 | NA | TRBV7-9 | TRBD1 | TGTGCCAGCAGCTTAGAGCAGGGGGCAAGTGGCTACACCTTC | CASSLEQGASGYTF
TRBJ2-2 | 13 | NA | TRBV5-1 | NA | TGCGCCAGCAGCTCTGGGGGTACCGGGGAGCTGTTTTTT | CASSSGGTGELFF
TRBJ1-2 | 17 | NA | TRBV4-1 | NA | TGCGCCAGCAGCCAAGCGGCAGGGGACCTCCGACTTGCTGGCTACACCTTC | CASSQAAGDLRLAGYTF
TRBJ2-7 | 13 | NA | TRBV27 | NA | TGTGCCAGCAGTTCCGGACCCGACTACGAGCAGTACTTC | CASSSGPDYEQYF
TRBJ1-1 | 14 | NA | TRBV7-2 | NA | TGTGCCAGCAGCTTAGCATCGGGATGGACTGAAGCTTTCTTT | CASSLASGWTEAFF
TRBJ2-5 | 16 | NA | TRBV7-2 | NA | TGTGCCAGCAGCTTATCTTCGTCGGGTTCCTGGGAGACCCAGTACTTC | CASSLSSSGSWETQYF
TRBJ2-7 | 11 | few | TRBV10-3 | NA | TGTGCCATCAGGGACAGTTACGAGCAGTACTTC | CAIRDSYEQYF
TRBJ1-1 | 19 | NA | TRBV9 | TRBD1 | TGTGCCAGCAGCGGGACCCCGGGACAGGGTTACCTAACGAACACTGAAGCTTTCTTT | CASSGTPGQGYLTNTEAFF
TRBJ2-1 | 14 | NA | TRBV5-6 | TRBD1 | TGTGCCAGCAGGCAGGGACAGAATGTCCATGAGCAGTTCTTC | CASRQGQNVHEQFF
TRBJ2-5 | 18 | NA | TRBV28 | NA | TGTGCCAGCAGTTTTTGGGCTAGGCAGTCCCGGGGCCAAGAGACCCAGTACTTC | CASSFWARQSRGQETQYF
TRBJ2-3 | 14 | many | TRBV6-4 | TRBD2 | TGTGCCAGCAGTGACGGCGGGGGGGCAGATACGCAGTATTTT | CASSDGGGADTQYF
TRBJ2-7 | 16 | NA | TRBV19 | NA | TGTGCCAGTAGTATAGATCATGTAGCGACCTCCTACGAGCAGTACTTC | CASSIDHVATSYEQYF
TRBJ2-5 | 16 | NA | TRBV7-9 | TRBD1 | TGTGCCAGCAGCAGACAGACAGGGGCTGGAGGAGAGACCCAGTACTTC | CASSRQTGAGGETQYF
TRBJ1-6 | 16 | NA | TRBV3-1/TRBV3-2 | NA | TGTGCCAGCAGCCCCCCCGGGGGCCAGCGTAATTCACCCCTCCACTTT | CASSPPGGQRNSPLHF
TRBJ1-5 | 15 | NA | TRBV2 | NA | TGTGCCAGCCTCAGGACAGTTTATAGCAATCAGCCCCAGCATTTT | CASLRTVYSNQPQHF
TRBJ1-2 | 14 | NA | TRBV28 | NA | TGTGCCAGCACCCTCAGTGGGGGAGGGGGTGGCTACACCTTC | CASTLSGGGGGYTF
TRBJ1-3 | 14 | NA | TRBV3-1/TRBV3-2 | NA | TGTGCCAGCAGCCAAGATAACTCTGGAAACACCATATATTTT | CASSQDNSGNTIYF
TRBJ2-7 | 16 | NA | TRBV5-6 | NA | TGTGCCAGCAGCTTCACCCTGGGACGGACCTCCTACGAGCAGTACTTC | CASSFTLGRTSYEQYF
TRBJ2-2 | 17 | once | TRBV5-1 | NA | TGCGCCAGCAAAAAGACACGGGATCTCGCGAACACCGGGGAGCTGTTTTTT | CASKKTRDLANTGELFF
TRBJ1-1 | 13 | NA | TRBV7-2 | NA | TGTGCCAGCAGACTCCCCGGGCCGATTGAAGCTTTCTTT | CASRLPGPIEAFF
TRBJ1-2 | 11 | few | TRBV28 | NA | TGTGCCAGCAGCCACACAGGAGGCTACACCTTC | CASSHTGGYTF
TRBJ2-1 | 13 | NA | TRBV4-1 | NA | TGCGCCAGCAGCCAAGGGGCGTGGAATGAGCAGTTCTTC | CASSQGAWNEQFF
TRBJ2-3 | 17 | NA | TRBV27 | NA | TGTGCCAGCAGTGACCTGACAGTAAGGACTAGCACAGATACGCAGTATTTT | CASSDLTVRTSTDTQYF
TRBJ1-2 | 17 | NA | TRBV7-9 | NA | TGTGCCAGCAGCTTCACGACCCTACCCAGGGGATGGGGTGGCTACACCTTC | CASSFTTLPRGWGGYTF
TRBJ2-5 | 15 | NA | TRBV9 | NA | TGTGCCAGCAGCGTAGGAGGGCCTATTCAAGAGACCCAGTACTTC | CASSVGGPIQETQYF
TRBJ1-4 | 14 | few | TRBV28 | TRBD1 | TGTGCCAGCAGTACGACAGGGGTCCGTGAAAAACTGTTTTTT | CASSTTGVREKLFF
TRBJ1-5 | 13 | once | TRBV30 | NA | TGTGCCTGGAGCGGACAAAGCAATCAGCCCCAGCATTTT | CAWSGQSNQPQHF
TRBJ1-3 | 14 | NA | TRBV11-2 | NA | TGTGCCAGCAGCTCACGAGTCGAAGGAAACACCATATATTTT | CASSSRVEGNTIYF
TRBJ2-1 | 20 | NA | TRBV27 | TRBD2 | TGTGCCAGCAGCAGTTTCGCCCTGGCTTGGAGGTTAGCGGGGTACAATGAGCAGTTCTTC | CASSSFALAWRLAGYNEQFF
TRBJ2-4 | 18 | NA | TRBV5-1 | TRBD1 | TGCGCCAGCAGCTTGGGTTTAAACGTCGACAGGGTGAAAAACATTCAGTACTTC | CASSLGLNVDRVKNIQYF